This T cell receptor beta chain was retrieved from a study of control samples from healthy donors and cancer patients. This clone has just one count. Sequenced by immunoSEQ multiplex PCR; TCRdb stores in-frame clones only, minus some. The sample lists about 180,000 clones; around 94% were seen once. Trimming removed 1 base from V and 2 bases from J, with 14 bases in between. CDR1 and CDR2 from the germline V gene are LGHDT and YNNKEL (reference sequence). This CDR3 is built from 16 residues. The chain couples TRBV3-1 (or the pseudogene TRBV3-2) to TRBJ1-2; D gene uncertain. The origin of this receptor is a woman aged 18-29 years in good health. The sequenced sample was blood. This CDR3 is CASSQVWQRANYGYTF. CDR3 coding DNA: TGTGCCAGCAGCCAAGTCTGGCAGAGAGCGAACTATGGCTACACCTTC.